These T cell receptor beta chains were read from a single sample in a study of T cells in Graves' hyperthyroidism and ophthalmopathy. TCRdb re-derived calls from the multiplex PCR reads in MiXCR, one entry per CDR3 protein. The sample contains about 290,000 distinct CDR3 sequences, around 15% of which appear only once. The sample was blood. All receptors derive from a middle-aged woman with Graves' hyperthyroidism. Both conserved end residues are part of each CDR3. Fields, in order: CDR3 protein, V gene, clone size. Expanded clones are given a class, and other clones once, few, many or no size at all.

CDR3: CASSIQGHPEAFF
V: TRBV19
size: NA

CDR3: CATQEGGARDYEQYF
V: TRBV6-1
size: many

CDR3: CASLKAGFGNTEAFF
V: TRBV12-3/TRBV12-4
size: many

CDR3: CSARPGHETYEQYF
V: TRBV20-1
size: NA

CDR3: CASRPVRASNSPLHF
V: TRBV12-3/TRBV12-4
size: many

CDR3: CASSRDRAGETQYF
V: TRBV2
size: many

CDR3: CASSGPGQGVGDTQYF
V: TRBV28
size: NA

CDR3: CSAPGLAGEESTDTQYF
V: TRBV20-1
size: NA

CDR3: CAISESGSPAAKAGEQFF
V: TRBV10-3
size: few

CDR3: CASTPVEGAQPQHF
V: TRBV7-6
size: few

CDR3: CASISGTGGRYTF
V: TRBV19
size: many

CDR3: CASSDGTSGDNEQYF
V: TRBV2
size: NA

CDR3: CASGTTGLAGGGVTGELFF
V: TRBV7-6
size: NA

CDR3: CASSNKGHYGYTF
V: TRBV19
size: NA

CDR3: CASTLTETSYEQYF
V: TRBV3-1
size: many

CDR3: CAISESDGIQYF
V: TRBV10-3
size: few

CDR3: CASSQGGAGVLQETQYF
V: TRBV4-1
size: many

CDR3: CASSIGGESQPQHF
V: TRBV19
size: few

CDR3: CASSLDLGSNTEAFF
V: TRBV7-9
size: many

CDR3: CASSPGGSFFGQYF
V: TRBV6-1
size: NA

CDR3: CASSLLASLEKETQYF
V: TRBV28
size: many

CDR3: CASSTPQGGNTEAFF
V: TRBV6-1
size: many

CDR3: CASSETGTELYGYTF
V: TRBV5-6
size: NA

CDR3: CASSTEFPNYGYTF
V: TRBV6-1
size: many

CDR3: CASSFILAPNPGELFF
V: TRBV11-1
size: few

CDR3: CSARDPGVGIETQYF
V: TRBV20-1
size: many

CDR3: CASSKGGDETQYF
V: TRBV5-1
size: NA

CDR3: CASSLRNADTQYF
V: TRBV5-1
size: many